The sequence of this T cell receptor (beta chain) was determined in a study of blood T cell repertoires in COVID-19. Study-wide background: Samples representing acute and convalescent COVID-19 were sourced from the United States, Italy and Spain. The analysed material was cDNA or gDNA that came from T cells, B-cell-depleted T cells, or PBMCs.

The authors' processing: Quantification of nucleated cells was approximated via reference gene primer amplification. Produced via immunoSEQ multiplex PCR; TCRdb's table is partial and in-frame only. That table supplies the V and J calls and clone size; D and trimming were determined from the DNA. This sample yields about 250,000 clones, of which approximately 90% are seen a single time; just under 1% belongs to the top ten. Sequenced input: peripheral blood. The clonotype was recovered from a woman in her thirties or forties who had recovered from COVID-19.

This chain's CDR3 is CASSPGSEGYGYTF. The CDR3 DNA follows: TGTGCCAGCAGCCCCGGGTCGGAGGGCTATGGCTACACCTTC. The chain recombines TRBV7-9 with TRBJ1-2; D gene ambiguous. CDR1 and CDR2 (germline): SEHNR, FQNEAQ (reference sequence). The CDR3 is made up of 14 amino acids. Trimming left V 5 bases short and J 4 bases short, with 14 bases between. Full variable domain (missing parts from reference TRBV7-9 and TRBJ1-2): DTGVSQNPRHKITKRGQNVTFRCDPISEHNRLYWYRQTLGQGPEFLTYFQNEAQLEKSRLLSDRFSAERPKGSFSTLEIQRTEQGDSAMYLCASSPGSEGYGYTFGSGTRLTVV.